A single sample gave rise to the 9 T cell receptor beta chains below, sequenced in a study of shared clonotypes between healthy human individuals. Measured with immunoSEQ multiplex PCR; TCRdb has only the in-frame clones, and not every one. This table has about 2,500,000 clones, roughly 92% appearing once. Sequenced input: naive CD4+ T cells sorted from blood. The subset is: CD45RA+ positively selected. These receptors were obtained from a young man in good health.

This clone was seen once. The rearrangement links TRBV6-5 to TRBJ1-4; possible D gene TRBD1, 6 bases. Germline V lookup: CDR1 MNHEY, CDR2 SVGAGI. This CDR3 is 15 amino acids long. Trimming took off 2 bases at V and 2 bases at J, with 9 bases between the two ends. Here the CDR3 DNA reads TGTGCCAGCAGTTACGCGGGGGCGACTAATGAAAAACTGTTTTTT. Translating it yields CASSYAGATNEKLFF.

This clone was detected only a few times. The chain combines TRBV2 with TRBJ1-6; no clear D gene. CDR1 SNHLY and CDR2 FYNNEI come from the germline V gene. V was shortened by 5 bases and J by 5 bases, with 13 bases between the two germline ends. This CDR3 has 15 residues. CDR3 protein: CASSPVYGNNSPLHF. In DNA form, the CDR3 reads TGTGCCAGCAGTCCTGTCTACGGGAATAATTCACCCCTCCACTTT.

The chain is built from TRBV5-5 and TRBJ1-4, with D hard to call. V lost 1 base to trimming and J lost 4 bases, with 8 bases between them. The CDR3 runs to 14 residues. Germline CDR1 reads SGHKS; CDR2 reads YYEKEE (reference sequence). CDR3 nucleotides: TGTGCCAGCAGCTTGACCCTGATTAATGAAAAACTGTTTTTT. It specifies CASSLTLINEKLFF.

The count of this clone is one. The chain employs TRBV6-6 and TRBJ1-1; unclear D gene. Deletions cut 0 bases from V and 5 bases from J, with 13 bases between. CDR1 is MNHNY, CDR2 SVGAGI, per germline (reference sequence). The CDR3 is 15 residues long. As DNA, the CDR3 is TGTGCCAGCAGTTACTCGAACCAGGCTCTTACTGAAGCTTTCTTT. This encodes CASSYSNQALTEAFF.

The chain uses TRBV2 and TRBJ1-2; D uncertain. The CDR3 has 10 amino acids. The V gene's germline CDR1 is SNHLY and CDR2 FYNNEI. V lost 5 bases and J 8 bases, leaving 6 bases between the germline ends. DNA of the CDR3: TGTGCCAGCAGTCTCAGGGGCTACACCTTC. As protein: CASSLRGYTF. Filled out from reference TRBV2 and TRBJ1-2, the complete variable domain reads EPEVTQTPSHQVTQMGQEVILRCVPISNHLYFYWYRQILGQKVEFLVSFYNNEISEKSEIFDDQFSVERPDGSNFTLKIRSTKLEDSAMYFCASSLRGYTFGSGTRLTVV.

This chain connects TRBV2 to TRBJ2-2, with 12 bases aligning to TRBD2. Trimming at V came to 4 bases and at J to 3 bases, leaving 3 bases not matched to a gene. Germline values: CDR1 SNHLY, CDR2 FYNNEI. CDR3 length: 16 amino acids. The DNA of the CDR3 is TGTGCCAGCAGTGCGGGACTAGCGGGCCACACCGGGGAGCTGTTTTTT. Translating gives CASSAGLAGHTGELFF. The full variable domain, with the rest looked up from reference TRBV2 and TRBJ2-2, is EPEVTQTPSHQVTQMGQEVILRCVPISNHLYFYWYRQILGQKVEFLVSFYNNEISEKSEIFDDQFSVERPDGSNFTLKIRSTKLEDSAMYFCASSAGLAGHTGELFFGEGSRLTVL.

The gene calls are TRBV5-1 and TRBJ2-3; TRBD2 agrees at 9 bases. The CDR3 runs 15 residues. Germline V CDR1 and CDR2: SGHRS, YFSETQ. Unmatched junction bases numbered 6, after V lost 2 bases and J lost 5 bases. The CDR3 DNA sequence: TGCGCCAGCAGCTTTGCTAGCGGGATAGGAGATACGCAGTATTTT. The encoded protein is CASSFASGIGDTQYF.

This sequence joins TRBV4-1 and TRBJ2-3; the D gene is possibly TRBD1 (6 bases). The CDR3 totals 16 residues. Trimming removed 0 bases at V and 0 bases at J, with 10 bases between. CDR1 is MGHRA, CDR2 YSYEKL, per germline. CDR3 protein: CASSQDLGASTDTQYF. In DNA, the CDR3 is TGCGCCAGCAGCCAAGATTTGGGGGCTAGCACAGATACGCAGTATTTT.

The chain is built from TRBV2 and TRBJ1-5; D is unclear. Germline V lookup: CDR1 SNHLY, CDR2 FYNNEI. The CDR3 runs to 14 residues. The ends were cut back, 8 bases at V and 2 bases at J, with 13 bases in the middle. Here the CDR3 reads CASEGEGGNQPQHF. The CDR3 bases are TGTGCCAGCGAGGGTGAGGGTGGCAATCAGCCCCAGCATTTT.